Listed below are T cell receptor beta chains from one sample, sequenced in a study of T cell repertoires in cytomegalovirus infection. TCRdb independently ran MiXCR on the reads; one entry per CDR3 protein. The sample shows 700,000 to 850,000 distinct CDR3 sequences, approximately 32% of them seen only once. For these TCRs, the target antigens are not known. The material sequenced was cultured CD8+ T cells from PBMCs, taken from culture after CMV antigen stimulation. These receptors all stem from a human donor in good health (CMV status not recorded). Some clones in this sample may be carry-over from other donors' samples. Both conserved end residues are part of each CDR3. The order of the fields is J gene, clone size, V gene, D gene, CDR3 DNA, CDR3 protein. D genes are given only for firm matches. Not every row has a clone size; where given, it reads once, few, many or a size class.

>TRBJ2-1|-|TRBV6-2/TRBV6-3|-
TGTGCCAGCAGTCATACTAGTAATGAGCAGTTCTTC
CASSHTSNEQFF
>TRBJ2-2|-|TRBV5-1|-
TGCGCCAGCAGCCAGATCCCGGGACAAAACACCGGGGAGCTGTTTTTT
CASSQIPGQNTGELFF
>TRBJ2-7|-|TRBV29-1|-
TGCAGCGTTATAGGACAGTCCCCCTACGAGCAGTACTTC
CSVIGQSPYEQYF
>TRBJ1-2|-|TRBV20-1|-
TGCAGTGCTAGATGGGAGGGGAACTATGTCTACACCTTC
CSARWEGNYVYTF
>TRBJ1-1|few|TRBV28|-
TGTGCCAGCAGTTCCCGTTTTCGGGGGCTGAACACTGAAGCTTTCTTT
CASSSRFRGLNTEAFF
>TRBJ2-5|once|TRBV24-1|-
TGTGCCACCAGTGAAGCTGGACAGCACCAAGAGACCCAGTACTTC
CATSEAGQHQETQYF
>TRBJ1-2|-|TRBV7-9|-
TGTGCCAGCAGCCATCCGGGGTTAGGGGATGGCTACACCTTC
CASSHPGLGDGYTF
>TRBJ1-5|many|TRBV12-3/TRBV12-4|TRBD1
TGTGCCAGCACAAGGGGACAGTTCCCCGGTCAGCCCCAGCATTTT
CASTRGQFPGQPQHF
>TRBJ2-1|few|TRBV27|TRBD2
TGTGCCAGCAGTTTTATACTAGCGGGGGGCCTTACCTTGTCCTACAATGAGCAGTTCTTC
CASSFILAGGLTLSYNEQFF
>TRBJ2-1|few|TRBV27|-
TGTGCCAGCAGTTTCCAGGGTAGGGGTGAGCAGTTCTTC
CASSFQGRGEQFF
>TRBJ2-7|-|TRBV6-1|TRBD2
TGTGCCACCCAGCGGGGGGGCTACGAGCAGTACTTC
CATQRGGYEQYF
>TRBJ2-1|-|TRBV4-3|TRBD2
TGCGCCAGCAGCAACTTAGCGGGGGGGCGCAATGAGCAGTTCTTC
CASSNLAGGRNEQFF
>TRBJ2-4|-|TRBV6-5|TRBD1
TGTGCCAGCAGTGCCTCCGGGACAGGGAAAAACATTCAGTACTTC
CASSASGTGKNIQYF
>TRBJ2-1|few|TRBV7-6|TRBD2
TGTGCCAGCAGCCCCCTTCGGGGGGGCCGGGGAGATTACAATGAGCAGTTCTTC
CASSPLRGGRGDYNEQFF
>TRBJ2-1|-|TRBV2|-
TGTGCCAGCAGTGAATTAATAAGGGTTAGGGGTGAGCAGTTCTTC
CASSELIRVRGEQFF
>TRBJ2-1|few|TRBV7-6|-
TGTGCCAGCAGCTACCCGGCGGAGGGGGGTATAGATGAGCAGTTCTTC
CASSYPAEGGIDEQFF
>TRBJ1-4|-|TRBV2|-
TGTGCCAGCAGTGGAAACAAACTGTTTTTT
CASSGNKLFF
>TRBJ1-2|-|TRBV6-6|-
TGTGCCAGCAGTTACTCGCTGGGGGAATATGGCTACACCTTC
CASSYSLGEYGYTF
>TRBJ1-2|few|TRBV12-3/TRBV12-4|TRBD1
TGTGCCAGCAGTCCACCGGGGGGACAGGCTAACTATGGCTACACCTTC
CASSPPGGQANYGYTF
>TRBJ2-7|-|TRBV27|-
TGTGCCAGTGGACTGGGGGTCCACGAGCAGTACTTC
CASGLGVHEQYF
>TRBJ2-1|few|TRBV2|TRBD2
TGTGCCAGCTCCACCGGGACTAGCGGGGCCTCATCCTACAATGAGCAGTTCTTC
CASSTGTSGASSYNEQFF
>TRBJ1-6|many|TRBV20-1|TRBD1
TGCAGTGCTAGCGTTAGGACAGGGGGCGCCGTCCCATATAATTCACCCCTCCACTTT
CSASVRTGGAVPYNSPLHF
>TRBJ2-5|few|TRBV4-1|TRBD2
TGCGCCAGCAGCCACGCGGGGGGGGACCAAGAGACCCAGTACTTC
CASSHAGGDQETQYF
>TRBJ1-2|-|TRBV12-5|TRBD1
TGTGCTAGTGGTGCGGGACAGGGGAGCTATGGCTACACCTTC
CASGAGQGSYGYTF
>TRBJ2-1|few|TRBV19|TRBD2
TGTGCCAGTAGTATAGAACCAGCGGGGGATTACAATGAGCAGTTCTTC
CASSIEPAGDYNEQFF
>TRBJ1-5|-|TRBV7-9|TRBD1
TGTGCCAGCAGCTTAGGGACAGGGGGAGTCAATCAGCCCCAGCATTTT
CASSLGTGGVNQPQHF
>TRBJ2-5|few|TRBV6-5|TRBD2
TGTGCCAGCAGATTTGGACTAGCGGGTCCCCAAGAGACCCAGTACTTC
CASRFGLAGPQETQYF
>TRBJ1-1|-|TRBV12-3/TRBV12-4|-
TGTGCCAGCAGTTTTCTCCTGATCGGAAGCCCCCAGGGCGAGAACACTGAAGCTTTCTTT
CASSFLLIGSPQGENTEAFF
>TRBJ2-1|few|TRBV7-6|-
TGTGCCAGCAGCCCGGACACGAGCTCCTACAATGAGCAGTTCTTC
CASSPDTSSYNEQFF
>TRBJ1-4|-|TRBV27|TRBD1
TGTGCCAGCAGAGTGGGACAGGGGGCCCGGGGGACTAATGAAAAACTGTTTTTT
CASRVGQGARGTNEKLFF
>TRBJ1-5|-|TRBV20-1|TRBD1
TGCAGTGCTAGAAGAGACAGGGCCGAGGGACAGCCCCAGCATTTT
CSARRDRAEGQPQHF
>TRBJ2-4|-|TRBV6-5|-
TGTGCCACCGGGCGGGACATTCAGTACTTC
CATGRDIQYF
>TRBJ2-1|-|TRBV14|TRBD1
TGTGCCAGCAGCCCCGACAGGGGGCGCGGTAATGAGCAGTTCTTC
CASSPDRGRGNEQFF
>TRBJ1-2|few|TRBV19|-
TGTGCCAGTAGTCAAAGTAATTTCGCGACAGTCTATGGCTACACCTTC
CASSQSNFATVYGYTF
>TRBJ1-4|-|TRBV4-3|TRBD1
TGCGCCAGCAGCCAAGCTCGGACAGGGGGTTTGGATGAAAAACTGTTTTTT
CASSQARTGGLDEKLFF
>TRBJ2-1|many|TRBV27|-
TGTGCCAGCAGTTTATCTCCTGGGAACTACTACAATGAGCAGTTCTTC
CASSLSPGNYYNEQFF
>TRBJ1-2|many|TRBV6-5|TRBD1
TGTGCCAGCAGTTACTCCCCAGGGGGGGTTGATGGCTACACCTTC
CASSYSPGGVDGYTF
>TRBJ2-5|-|TRBV13|TRBD2
TGTGCCAGCAGCCCTCCGGTCCTAGCGGGGATAGAGACCCAGTACTTC
CASSPPVLAGIETQYF
>TRBJ2-4|-|TRBV14|TRBD1
TGTGCCAGCAGCCCAGGGACAGGGACTTCAAAAAACATTCAGTACTTC
CASSPGTGTSKNIQYF
>TRBJ1-6|few|TRBV6-1|-
TGTGCCAGCAGTGAGTGGCTACCGGGTAATTCACCCCTCCACTTT
CASSEWLPGNSPLHF
>TRBJ2-2|-|TRBV11-3|-
TGTGCCAGCAGCCCAAGAGAGAGTCTCGGGGAGCTGTTTTTT
CASSPRESLGELFF
>TRBJ2-3|many|TRBV7-6|-
TGTGCCAGCAGCTTAGTCTCTCCAGATACGCAGTATTTT
CASSLVSPDTQYF